This TCR beta chain was observed in a study of blood T cells in healthy people across ages. Together with a sample-barcoded 5' primer, a J-beta primer mix was included in a second PCR lasting roughly 6 to 12 cycles. TCRdb recomputed calls from the 5' RACE reads with MiXCR, one row per CDR3 protein. The sample yields 600,000 to 650,000 distinct CDR3 sequences, roughly 50% seen once. Germline V gene sequence: CDR1 SGDLS, CDR2 YYNGEE. CDR3 size: 18 residues. Sequencing used blood. The V and J genes are TRBV9 and TRBJ2-7; 9 bases match TRBD2. The end of the DNA fits TRBJ2-5 better, so the J call may be wrong. This receptor was identified in a man aged 55-75 years in good health. CDR3 amino acids: CASSVGIAGALGQETQYF. The CDR3 nucleotides read TGTGCCAGCAGCGTAGGCATAGCGGGGGCGTTAGGCCAAGAGACCCAGTACTTC.